This T cell receptor (beta chain) was identified in a study of response to subunit inactivated influenza vaccine (dated by TCRdb to the late 2010s). Regarding the research as a whole: Deep quantitative T cell receptor repertoire profiling was used in the study to track responses to a trivalent subunit inactivated influenza vaccine.

This clonotype was seen a few times. The antigen this receptor binds is unknown. Base qualities are not provided; no much larger clone lies one nucleotide away. The germline V gene (reference sequence) yields LNHNV for CDR1 and YYDKDF for CDR2. Relative to germline, V is 4 bases shorter and J is 0 bases shorter, with 20 bases between their ends. From its cysteine to its phenylalanine, the CDR3 spans 18 amino acids. CDR3 DNA is the only sequence kept; it has 54 bases, read in frame from the first base. The method behind the library was RT-PCR. The sequencer listed for this sample is Illumina HiSeq 2500. The raw public reads went through TCRdb reprocessing: fastp at Q25, MiXCR clone calling, in-frame beta chains kept. Identical CDR3 protein sequences are pooled into one entry, listed with their most common genes and DNA. For this sample there are around 790,000 distinct CDR3 sequences; approximately 22% appear just once. About 10% of the sample comes from the top ten.

Findings and caveats that apply to the study as a whole: It was suggested by the authors that each seasonal influenza vaccination may recruit only a limited number of new T cells.

This clonotype originated in a man between 50 and 59 years old who received an inactivated influenza vaccine. Donor details come from another sample of the same person, matched by shared clones. The receptor chain draws on TRBV15 and TRBJ2-3, with TRBD1 perhaps the D gene, on 5 matching bases. Sequencing was performed on PBMCs from blood, taken roughly 5 days after vaccination. At the DNA level, the sequence is TGTGCCACCAGCAAACACCCAGACAGACTCTCTAGCACAGATACGCAGTATTTT. Translated, it gives CATSKHPDRLSSTDTQYF.